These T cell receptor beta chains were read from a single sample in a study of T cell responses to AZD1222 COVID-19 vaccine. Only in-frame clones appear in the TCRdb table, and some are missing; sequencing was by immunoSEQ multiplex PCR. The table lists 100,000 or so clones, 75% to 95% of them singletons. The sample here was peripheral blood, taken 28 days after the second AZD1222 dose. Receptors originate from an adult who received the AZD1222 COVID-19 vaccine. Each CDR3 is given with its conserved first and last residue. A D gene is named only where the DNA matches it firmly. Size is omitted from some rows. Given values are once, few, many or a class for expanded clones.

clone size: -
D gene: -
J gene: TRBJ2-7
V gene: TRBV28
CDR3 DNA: TGTGCCAGCAGTTTAGGGACTGGTTCAGTCGAGCAGTACTTC
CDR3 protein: CASSLGTGSVEQYF

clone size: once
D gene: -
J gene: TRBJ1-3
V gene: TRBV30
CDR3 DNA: TGTGCCTGGGTCCAAGGGTTTAACACCATATATTTT
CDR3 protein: CAWVQGFNTIYF

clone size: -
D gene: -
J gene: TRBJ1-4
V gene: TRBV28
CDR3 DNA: TGTGCCAGCAGTTTAGGACGGCGGACGGTACGGGAAAAACTGTTTTTT
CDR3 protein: CASSLGRRTVREKLFF

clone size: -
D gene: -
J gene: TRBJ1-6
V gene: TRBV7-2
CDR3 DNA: TGTGCCAGCAGCTTGGGGGCCTGGGGTAATTCACCCCTCCACTTT
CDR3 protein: CASSLGAWGNSPLHF

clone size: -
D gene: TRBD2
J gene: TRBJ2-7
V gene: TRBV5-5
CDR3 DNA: TGTGCCAGCAGCTCTCGAGCGGGGGAAACCTACGAGCAGTACTTC
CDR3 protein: CASSSRAGETYEQYF

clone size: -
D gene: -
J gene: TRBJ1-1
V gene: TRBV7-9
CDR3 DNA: TGTGCCAGCAGCCACGACAGAGTCGCAGCTTTCTTT
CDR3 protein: CASSHDRVAAFF

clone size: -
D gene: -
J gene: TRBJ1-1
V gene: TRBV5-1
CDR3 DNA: TGCGCCAGCAGCTTGGATACGGGGGGCGCGGGTCAAGCTTTCTTT
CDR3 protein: CASSLDTGGAGQAFF

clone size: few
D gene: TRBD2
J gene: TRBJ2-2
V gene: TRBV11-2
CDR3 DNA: TGTGCCAGCAGCCCCACTAGCGGGAGGCCCGGGGAGCTGTTTTTT
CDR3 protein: CASSPTSGRPGELFF

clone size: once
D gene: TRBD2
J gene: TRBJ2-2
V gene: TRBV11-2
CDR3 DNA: TGTGCCAGCAGCCTAGCGGGGGGCACCGGGGAGCTGTTTTTT
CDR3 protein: CASSLAGGTGELFF

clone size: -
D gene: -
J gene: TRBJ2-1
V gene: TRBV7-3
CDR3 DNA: TGTGCCAGCAGCTTAACGAGGGGGGCAGGCACCTACAATGAGCAGTTCTTC
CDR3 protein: CASSLTRGAGTYNEQFF

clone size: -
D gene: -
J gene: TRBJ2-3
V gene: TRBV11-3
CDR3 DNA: TGTGCCAGCAGCCCCGGGGAAACAGATACGCAGTATTTT
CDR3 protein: CASSPGETDTQYF

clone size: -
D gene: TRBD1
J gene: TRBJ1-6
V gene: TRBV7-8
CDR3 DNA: TGTGCCAGCAGCGGCGGGGGACAGACGAGCTCCTATAATTCACCCCTCCACTTT
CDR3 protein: CASSGGGQTSSYNSPLHF

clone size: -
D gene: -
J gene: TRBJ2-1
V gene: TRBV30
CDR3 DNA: TGTGCCTGGCTGCGATCCCGGGGCCGGTATGAGCAGTTCTTC
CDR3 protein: CAWLRSRGRYEQFF

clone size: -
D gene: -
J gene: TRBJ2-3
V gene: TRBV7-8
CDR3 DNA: TGTGCCAGCAGCTTAGCGGCGGGGTTTGGGGATACGCAGTATTTT
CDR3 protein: CASSLAAGFGDTQYF

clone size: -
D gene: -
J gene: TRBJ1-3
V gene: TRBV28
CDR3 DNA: TGTGCCAGCAGTCAGGGTCGCAAAACTGGAAACACCATATATTTT
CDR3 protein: CASSQGRKTGNTIYF

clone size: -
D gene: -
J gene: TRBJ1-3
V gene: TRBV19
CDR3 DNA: TGTGCCAGTAGTGAGACAGTGGCCTCTGGAAACACCATATATTTT
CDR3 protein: CASSETVASGNTIYF

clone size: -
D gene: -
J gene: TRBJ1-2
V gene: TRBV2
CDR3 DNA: TGTGCCAGCACAGGAGTGTCTGCGGATGGCTACACCTTC
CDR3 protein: CASTGVSADGYTF

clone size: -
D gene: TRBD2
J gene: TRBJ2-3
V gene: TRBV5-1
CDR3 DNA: TGCGCCAGCAGCCGGGAGGGTGCGGGCCTGGGGACAGATACGCAGTATTTT
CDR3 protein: CASSREGAGLGTDTQYF

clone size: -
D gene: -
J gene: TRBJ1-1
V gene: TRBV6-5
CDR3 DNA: TGTGCCAGCAGTTACTTTCACCGGACCGCTGAAGCTTTCTTT
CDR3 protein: CASSYFHRTAEAFF

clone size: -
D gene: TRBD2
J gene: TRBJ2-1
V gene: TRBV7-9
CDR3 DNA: TGTGCCAGCAGCCGGACTAGCGGATTCTACAATGAGCAGTTCTTC
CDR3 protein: CASSRTSGFYNEQFF

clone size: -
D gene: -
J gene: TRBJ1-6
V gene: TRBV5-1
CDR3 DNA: TGCGCCAGCAGCCGGGACACCGCATCTACTTATAATTCACCCCTCCACTTT
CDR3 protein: CASSRDTASTYNSPLHF

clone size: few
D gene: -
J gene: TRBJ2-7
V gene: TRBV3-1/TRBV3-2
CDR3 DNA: TGTGCCAGCAGCCCTCGAGGGGCCGACGAGCAGTACTTC
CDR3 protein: CASSPRGADEQYF

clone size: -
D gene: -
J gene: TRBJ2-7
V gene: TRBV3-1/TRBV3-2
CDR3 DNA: TGTGCCAGCAGCGGTCTCTACGAGCAGTACTTC
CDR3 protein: CASSGLYEQYF

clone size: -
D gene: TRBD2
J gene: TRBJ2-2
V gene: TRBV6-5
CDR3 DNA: TGTGCCAGCAGTTACGGCGGGGGGGCCGCCGCCGGGGAGCTGTTTTTT
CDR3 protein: CASSYGGGAAAGELFF

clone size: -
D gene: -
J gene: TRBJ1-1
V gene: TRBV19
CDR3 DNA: TGTGCCAGTAGTATAGGGGACAAGGGGACCAGGAACACTGAAGCTTTCTTT
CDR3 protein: CASSIGDKGTRNTEAFF

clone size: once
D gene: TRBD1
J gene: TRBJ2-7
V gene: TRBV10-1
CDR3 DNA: TGCGCCAGCAGTGATCATCAGGGGGCGCATCCCTACGAGCAGTACTTC
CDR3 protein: CASSDHQGAHPYEQYF

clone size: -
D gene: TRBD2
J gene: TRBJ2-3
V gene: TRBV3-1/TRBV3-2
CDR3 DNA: TGTGCCAGCAGCAACGGACTAGCGGGGGGCCTCCGGAGCACAGATACGCAGTATTTT
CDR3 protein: CASSNGLAGGLRSTDTQYF

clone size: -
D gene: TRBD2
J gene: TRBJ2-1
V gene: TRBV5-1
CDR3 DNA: TGCGCCAGCAGGAGTGGCCTAGCGGGTTACAATGAGCAGTTCTTC
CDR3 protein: CASRSGLAGYNEQFF

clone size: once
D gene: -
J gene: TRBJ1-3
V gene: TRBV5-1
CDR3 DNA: TGCGCCAGCAGCCTCCAGACAGGTATCTCTGGAAACACCATATATTTT
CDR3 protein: CASSLQTGISGNTIYF

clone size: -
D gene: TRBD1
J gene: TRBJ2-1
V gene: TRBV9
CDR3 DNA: TGTGCCAGCAGCGTACAGGGGGCGAACAATGAGCAGTTCTTC
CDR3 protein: CASSVQGANNEQFF

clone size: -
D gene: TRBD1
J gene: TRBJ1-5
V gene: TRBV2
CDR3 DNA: TGTGCCAGCAGCCCGCGTACAGGGGTTCAGCCCCAGCATTTT
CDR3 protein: CASSPRTGVQPQHF

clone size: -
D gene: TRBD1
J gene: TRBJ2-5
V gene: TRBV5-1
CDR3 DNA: TGCGCCAGCAGCTTGGGGCCAGGGGGCTTTGAGACCCAGTACTTC
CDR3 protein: CASSLGPGGFETQYF

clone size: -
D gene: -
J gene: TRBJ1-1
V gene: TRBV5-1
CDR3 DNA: TGCGCCAGCAGAAGGGAGTGGCTCACTGAAGCTTTCTTT
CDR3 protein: CASRREWLTEAFF

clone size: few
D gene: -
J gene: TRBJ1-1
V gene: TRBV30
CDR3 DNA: TGTGCCTGGAGTTATGGGAACACTGAAGCTTTCTTT
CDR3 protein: CAWSYGNTEAFF

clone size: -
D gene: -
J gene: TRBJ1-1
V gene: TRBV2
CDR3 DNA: TGTGCCAGCAGGAAGGGAGGCCGATTAGCTGAAGCTTTCTTT
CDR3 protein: CASRKGGRLAEAFF

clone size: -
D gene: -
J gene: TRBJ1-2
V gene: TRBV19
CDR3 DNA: TGTGCCAGTAGTAACCCGGGACGCATCTATGGCTACACCTTC
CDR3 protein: CASSNPGRIYGYTF

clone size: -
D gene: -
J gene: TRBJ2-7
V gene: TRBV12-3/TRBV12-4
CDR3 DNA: TGTGCCAGCAGCAGGGACGTCTACGAGCAGTACTTC
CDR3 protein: CASSRDVYEQYF

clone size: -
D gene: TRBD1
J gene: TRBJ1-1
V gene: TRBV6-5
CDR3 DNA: TGTGCCAGCAGTTACTCGGGACAGGGGAAGACTGAAGCTTTCTTT
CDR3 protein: CASSYSGQGKTEAFF

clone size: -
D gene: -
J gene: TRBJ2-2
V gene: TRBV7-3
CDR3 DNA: TGTGCCAGCAGCTTTTCTGGGAGTGGCACCGGGGAGCTGTTTTTT
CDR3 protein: CASSFSGSGTGELFF

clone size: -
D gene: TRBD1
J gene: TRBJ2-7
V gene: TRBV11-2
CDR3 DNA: TGTGCCAGCAGCTTAGCCTCCGGGACAGGGTTTTACGAGCAGTACTTC
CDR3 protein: CASSLASGTGFYEQYF